The source of this T cell receptor (beta chain) is a study of blood T cell repertoires in COVID-19. The CDR3 spans 15 residues. CDR1 is MNHEY and CDR2 is SVGAGI in the germline V gene. V was pared by 2 bases and J by 5 bases, with 4 bases of the junction left unmatched. Authors' analysis steps: Scientists estimated how many nucleated cells there were by amplifying reference gene primers. Clones were read by immunoSEQ multiplex PCR, and TCRdb kept only the in-frame ones, dropping some. Clonal size and the V and J genes are those of that table, whereas D and trimming came from the DNA. The sample comprises about 100,000 clones, about 80% of which are singletons, and about 3.6% rests with the top ten.

The V call is TRBV6-5, the J call TRBJ2-1; TRBD2 matches 9 bases. Sequenced material: peripheral blood. This clonotype was sampled from a woman older than 75 with active or convalescent COVID-19. The CDR3 DNA is TGTGCCAGCAGTTACAGCGGGAGGCTTAACAATGAGCAGTTCTTC. It encodes CASSYSGRLNNEQFF.